The rows below give T cell receptor beta chains drawn from one sample of a study of response to subunit inactivated influenza vaccine. TCRdb called the RT-PCR reads again in MiXCR, with one record for every CDR3 protein. This table has hundreds of thousands of distinct CDR3 sequences, roughly 15% appearing once. The specimen was PBMCs from blood, collected about 14 days before vaccination. Receptors were obtained from a man between 50 and 59 years old who received an inactivated influenza vaccine. Both conserved end residues are part of each CDR3. The order of the fields is CDR3 protein, CDR3 DNA, D gene, clone size, J gene, V gene. A D gene is named only where the DNA matches it firmly. Not all rows give a size; the values are once, few, many and, for expanded clones, a class.

CDR3 protein: CASSVETGGTYEQYF; CDR3 DNA: TGTGCCAGCAGCGTAGAGACAGGGGGCACCTACGAGCAGTACTTC; D gene: TRBD1; clone size: many; J gene: TRBJ2-7; V gene: TRBV9
CDR3 protein: CAWSVRQGREQYF; CDR3 DNA: TGTGCCTGGAGTGTACGACAGGGGCGCGAGCAGTACTTC; D gene: TRBD1; clone size: few; J gene: TRBJ2-7; V gene: TRBV30
CDR3 protein: CASSQSERTNGYTF; CDR3 DNA: TGTGCCAGCAGCCAATCGGAGAGAACTAATGGCTACACCTTC; D gene: -; clone size: few; J gene: TRBJ1-2; V gene: TRBV16
CDR3 protein: CSVRGSVRLLETQYF; CDR3 DNA: TGCAGCGTCCGGGGTAGTGTTCGACTTCTCGAGACCCAGTACTTC; D gene: -; clone size: -; J gene: TRBJ2-5; V gene: TRBV29-1
CDR3 protein: CASSFRGEQFF; CDR3 DNA: TGTGCCAGCAGTTTTCGGGGAGAGCAGTTCTTC; D gene: -; clone size: many; J gene: TRBJ2-1; V gene: TRBV7-2
CDR3 protein: CASSMPGTGFYEQYF; CDR3 DNA: TGTGCCAGCAGCATGCCGGGGACAGGGTTCTACGAGCAGTACTTC; D gene: TRBD1; clone size: -; J gene: TRBJ2-7; V gene: TRBV13
CDR3 protein: CASSQDSISYEQYF; CDR3 DNA: TGTGCCAGCAGCCAAGACAGTATCTCCTACGAGCAGTACTTC; D gene: -; clone size: many; J gene: TRBJ2-7; V gene: TRBV4-2
CDR3 protein: CASSLVWGLFETQYF; CDR3 DNA: TGTGCCAGCAGTTTGGTTTGGGGTCTGTTTGAGACCCAGTACTTC; D gene: -; clone size: -; J gene: TRBJ2-5; V gene: TRBV27
CDR3 protein: CASKRGQEAFF; CDR3 DNA: TGTGCCAGCAAGAGGGGACAGGAGGCTTTCTTT; D gene: TRBD1; clone size: -; J gene: TRBJ1-1; V gene: TRBV3-1
CDR3 protein: CASRTVGGYTF; CDR3 DNA: TGTGCCAGCAGGACGGTTGGGGGCTACACCTTC; D gene: -; clone size: few; J gene: TRBJ1-2; V gene: TRBV12-3/TRBV12-4
CDR3 protein: CASSQVGRGPDTIYF; CDR3 DNA: TGCGCCAGCAGCCAAGTAGGCAGGGGGCCGGACACCATATATTTT; D gene: TRBD1; clone size: few; J gene: TRBJ1-3; V gene: TRBV4-3
CDR3 protein: CASSLIWTDNTEAFF; CDR3 DNA: TGCGCCAGCAGCTTAATCTGGACTGATAACACTGAAGCTTTCTTT; D gene: -; clone size: many; J gene: TRBJ1-1; V gene: TRBV5-1
CDR3 protein: CSARDGGTAPYEQYF; CDR3 DNA: TGCAGTGCTAGAGATGGGGGGACAGCACCCTACGAGCAGTACTTC; D gene: -; clone size: few; J gene: TRBJ2-7; V gene: TRBV20-1
CDR3 protein: CASSPGSGGRYNEQFF; CDR3 DNA: TGTGCCAGCAGCCCAGGGTCGGGGGGGAGGTACAATGAGCAGTTCTTC; D gene: TRBD2; clone size: -; J gene: TRBJ2-1; V gene: TRBV6-2/TRBV6-3
CDR3 protein: CASSVTDTQYF; CDR3 DNA: TGTGCCAGCAGCGTGACAGATACGCAGTATTTT; D gene: -; clone size: many; J gene: TRBJ2-3; V gene: TRBV5-6
CDR3 protein: CASSFKGTGELFF; CDR3 DNA: TGTGCCAGCAGTTTTAAGGGGACCGGGGAGCTGTTTTTT; D gene: -; clone size: many; J gene: TRBJ2-2; V gene: TRBV27
CDR3 protein: CASSLLVVQETQYF; CDR3 DNA: TGTGCCAGCAGCTTATTAGTAGTTCAGGAGACCCAGTACTTC; D gene: -; clone size: -; J gene: TRBJ2-5; V gene: TRBV7-9
CDR3 protein: CATSPLAGGHVEQFF; CDR3 DNA: TGTGCCACCAGCCCACTAGCGGGGGGGCATGTTGAGCAGTTCTTC; D gene: TRBD2; clone size: -; J gene: TRBJ2-1; V gene: TRBV15
CDR3 protein: CASSQGWGGVISPLHF; CDR3 DNA: TGTGCCAGCAGCCAAGGGTGGGGCGGGGTTATCTCACCCCTCCACTTT; D gene: -; clone size: few; J gene: TRBJ1-6; V gene: TRBV14
CDR3 protein: CASSEALGGARETQYF; CDR3 DNA: TGTGCCAGCAGTGAAGCGCTAGGGGGGGCCCGAGAGACCCAGTACTTC; D gene: -; clone size: -; J gene: TRBJ2-5; V gene: TRBV2
CDR3 protein: CASSHLVGTGAPGDSYNEQFF; CDR3 DNA: TGCGCCAGCAGCCACCTTGTCGGGACAGGGGCCCCTGGAGATTCCTACAATGAGCAGTTCTTC; D gene: TRBD1; clone size: few; J gene: TRBJ2-1; V gene: TRBV4-1
CDR3 protein: CAITKGTVDGELFF; CDR3 DNA: TGTGCCATCACCAAGGGGACAGTGGACGGGGAGCTGTTTTTT; D gene: TRBD1; clone size: -; J gene: TRBJ2-2; V gene: TRBV10-3
CDR3 protein: CASSLDLRADTQYF; CDR3 DNA: TGCGCCAGCAGCCTGGACCTCAGGGCAGATACGCAGTATTTT; D gene: -; clone size: few; J gene: TRBJ2-3; V gene: TRBV5-1
CDR3 protein: CSARTGEASPSTDTQYF; CDR3 DNA: TGCAGTGCTAGGACGGGGGAGGCCTCCCCTAGCACAGATACGCAGTATTTT; D gene: -; clone size: -; J gene: TRBJ2-3; V gene: TRBV20-1
CDR3 protein: CSARDWTGAYSNQPQHF; CDR3 DNA: TGCAGTGCTAGAGATTGGACAGGGGCCTATAGCAATCAGCCCCAGCATTTT; D gene: TRBD1; clone size: few; J gene: TRBJ1-5; V gene: TRBV20-1
CDR3 protein: CASSFVAGVTYEQYF; CDR3 DNA: TGTGCCAGCAGCTTCGTAGCGGGAGTAACGTACGAGCAGTACTTC; D gene: TRBD2; clone size: few; J gene: TRBJ2-7; V gene: TRBV7-8
CDR3 protein: CASSGGAGSYEQYF; CDR3 DNA: TGCGCCAGCAGCGGCGGGGCCGGCTCCTACGAGCAGTACTTC; D gene: -; clone size: many; J gene: TRBJ2-7; V gene: TRBV5-1
CDR3 protein: CASRRTSGRYFF; CDR3 DNA: TGTGCCAGCAGAAGGACTAGCGGGAGGTACTTCTTC; D gene: TRBD2; clone size: few; J gene: TRBJ2-1; V gene: TRBV12-3/TRBV12-4